This entry lists 5 T cell receptor beta chains sequenced from one sample in a study of T cells in Graves' hyperthyroidism and ophthalmopathy. Regions amplified from RNA transcripts were the TCR beta CDR3 regions. With the HTBI primer set, the TCR CDR3 went through a first round of RT-PCR. TCRdb reprocessed the multiplex PCR reads with MiXCR, giving one entry per CDR3 protein. The sample contains hundreds of thousands of distinct CDR3 sequences, roughly 14% of which appear only once. Source material: blood. Receptor source: a woman aged 30 to 39 with Graves' hyperthyroidism.

This clonotype was found many times. The genes are TRBV5-1 and TRBJ2-3; TRBD2 aligns across 8 bases. This CDR3 has 16 residues. Germline loops: CDR1 SGHRS, CDR2 YFSETQ. V trimming: 3 bases; J trimming: 0 bases; junction bases outside the gene matches: 6. The CDR3, as DNA: TGCGCCAGCAGCTCCTCTCCGGGAGGGAGCACAGATACGCAGTATTTT. This codes for CASSSSPGGSTDTQYF.

This clonotype was seen many times. The chain has TRBV24-1 and TRBJ2-1; 8 bases align to TRBD2. Trimming removed 2 bases from V and 9 bases from J; junction bases left unmatched: 8. The CDR3 sequence is 15 residues long. Germline lookup yields CDR1 KGHDR and CDR2 SFDVKD. In nucleotides, the CDR3 is TGTGCCACCAGTGATTACGGGACTAGGGGAAGTGAGCAGTTCTTC. Residues: CATSDYGTRGSEQFF.

The table lists this clonotype with many counts. V gene TRBV7-6 combines with J gene TRBJ2-3; a possible D gene is TRBD2 (5 bases). Germline CDR1 SGHVS, CDR2 FNYEAQ. Trimming cost V 5 bases and J 4 bases, with 10 bases left between them. The CDR3 contains 13 residues. CDR3 in amino acids: CASSKGGADTQYF. The CDR3 bases are TGTGCCAGCAGCAAAGGAGGCGCAGATACGCAGTATTTT.

This clonotype was detected only once. The chain recombines TRBV6-1 with TRBJ2-7; 7 positions agree with TRBD2. J was trimmed by 3 bases and V by 2 bases; bases with no gene match: 4. Looked up from germline, CDR1 is MNHNS and CDR2 is SASEGT. This CDR3 spans 14 amino acids. This CDR3 is CASSETGGFYEQYF. The CDR3 coding sequence is TGTGCCAGCAGTGAAACGGGAGGCTTCTACGAGCAGTACTTC.

This clonotype occurred many times. J is TRBJ1-1 and V is TRBV28; D is unresolved. Germline assignment: CDR1 MDHEN and CDR2 SYDVKM. Between the trimmed V and J ends, which lost 2 bases and 4 bases, there was a span of 11 bases. CDR3 length: 14 residues. The CDR3 protein is CASSLGRGGTEAFF. The CDR3 nucleotides are TGTGCCAGCAGTTTAGGCAGAGGAGGCACTGAAGCTTTCTTT.